These T cell receptor beta chains were read from a single sample in a study of cytomegalovirus exposure and HLA in healthy donors. The repertoire was sequenced with immunoSEQ multiplex PCR; TCRdb's copy has only in-frame clones and lacks some. The sample includes about 180,000 clones, around 80% of them seen just once. Sequenced material: PBMCs. Every receptor here comes from a woman aged 25 to 45 in good health and CMV-seropositive. Each CDR3 is given with its conserved first and last residue. A D gene is named only where the DNA matches it firmly. Expanded clones are given a class, and other clones once, few, many or no size at all.

v_call	j_call	clone_size	d_call	cdr3_aa	cdr3_nt
TRBV4-2	TRBJ2-3	NA	TRBD2	CASSLAGASTDTQYF	TGTGCCAGCAGTCTAGCGGGGGCCAGCACAGATACGCAGTATTTT
TRBV7-3	TRBJ2-2	NA	TRBD1	CASSLETGFAGELFF	TGTGCCAGCAGCTTAGAGACAGGGTTTGCCGGGGAGCTGTTTTTT
TRBV19	TRBJ2-7	NA	TRBD1	CASSIPGQGSYEQYF	TGTGCCAGTAGTATACCGGGACAGGGATCCTACGAGCAGTACTTC
TRBV7-3	TRBJ2-3	NA	TRBD1	CASTPGQGVDTQYF	TGTGCCAGCACTCCGGGACAGGGTGTGGATACGCAGTATTTT
TRBV7-2	TRBJ1-5	NA	NA	CASSLRQGSQPQHF	TGTGCCAGCAGCTTAAGGCAGGGGAGCCAGCCCCAGCATTTT
TRBV5-8	TRBJ2-7	NA	TRBD2	CASSSGLAGAIYEQYF	TGTGCCAGCAGCTCGGGACTAGCGGGAGCTATTTACGAGCAGTACTTC
TRBV7-2	TRBJ2-7	few	NA	CASSPREFQGSPSYEQYF	TGTGCCAGCAGCCCCAGAGAGTTTCAGGGGTCCCCCTCCTACGAGCAGTACTTC
TRBV6-1	TRBJ1-3	NA	NA	CASRETGSGNTIYF	TGTGCCAGCAGAGAGACGGGCTCTGGAAACACCATATATTTT
TRBV5-1	TRBJ1-2	few	TRBD1	CASSLETGGYYGYTF	TGCGCCAGCAGCTTGGAGACAGGGGGTTACTATGGCTACACCTTC
TRBV28	TRBJ2-2	few	TRBD1	CASSTGTGVTGELFF	TGTGCCAGCAGTACCGGGACAGGGGTAACCGGGGAGCTGTTTTTT
TRBV6-5	TRBJ2-2	NA	NA	CASSRPTGEGELFF	TGTGCCAGCAGTCGTCCCACCGGGGAGGGGGAGCTGTTTTTT
TRBV5-1	TRBJ2-3	NA	TRBD2	CASSLGDVGLVFADTQYF	TGCGCCAGCAGCTTGGGGGACGTTGGACTAGTATTCGCAGATACGCAGTATTTT
TRBV19	TRBJ2-5	NA	TRBD2	CASSIGGLANQETQYF	TGTGCCAGTAGTATAGGGGGACTAGCTAACCAAGAGACCCAGTACTTC
TRBV6-1	TRBJ1-2	NA	NA	CASIIDRRGGYTF	TGTGCCAGCATTATTGACAGGCGTGGTGGCTACACCTTC
TRBV7-8	TRBJ2-5	NA	NA	CASSLAQGLMRETQYF	TGTGCCAGCAGCTTAGCGCAGGGATTGATGAGAGAGACCCAGTACTTC
TRBV7-9	TRBJ2-1	few	TRBD2	CASSLGLAGYNEQFF	TGTGCCAGCAGCTTAGGACTAGCGGGGTACAATGAGCAGTTCTTC
TRBV5-1	TRBJ1-1	NA	NA	CASSPGQGTEAFF	TGCGCCAGCAGCCCGGGACAAGGCACCGAGGCTTTCTTT
TRBV20-1	TRBJ2-5	NA	NA	CSPTVQETQYF	TGCAGTCCCACAGTCCAAGAGACCCAGTACTTC
TRBV28	TRBJ1-3	NA	NA	CASSSDTTAGNTIYF	TGTGCCAGCAGTAGTGACACAACGGCTGGAAACACCATATATTTT
TRBV30	TRBJ2-5	NA	NA	CAWSPGQETQYF	TGTGCCTGGAGTCCAGGCCAAGAGACCCAGTACTTC
TRBV4-1	TRBJ2-1	NA	TRBD2	CASSLSGAGAAQYNEQFF	TGCGCCAGCAGCCTCTCAGGAGCGGGAGCAGCCCAATACAATGAGCAGTTCTTC
TRBV5-1	TRBJ1-2	NA	NA	CASSLASSGLEGYTF	TGCGCCAGCAGCTTGGCCAGCTCAGGGCTGGAGGGCTACACCTTC
TRBV5-4	TRBJ2-5	NA	NA	CASSLGTGQETQYF	TGTGCCAGCAGCTTGGGAACGGGACAAGAGACCCAGTACTTC
TRBV7-3	TRBJ2-1	NA	TRBD2	CASSLIPGLAGPYNEQFF	TGTGCCAGCAGCTTAATCCCTGGACTAGCGGGACCGTACAATGAGCAGTTCTTC
TRBV12-5	TRBJ1-2	NA	TRBD1	CASGSTGEGYTF	TGTGCTAGTGGCTCAACAGGGGAGGGCTACACCTTC
TRBV5-4	TRBJ1-2	many	TRBD1	CASSLGGTGGDYGYTF	TGTGCCAGCAGCTTGGGGGGGACAGGAGGAGACTATGGCTACACCTTC
TRBV11-2	TRBJ2-3	NA	TRBD2	CASSLVSGRAAADTQYF	TGTGCCAGCAGCTTGGTGAGCGGGAGGGCCGCGGCGGATACGCAGTATTTT
TRBV5-1	TRBJ2-3	NA	TRBD2	CASSLAASGRRGLTDTQYF	TGCGCCAGCAGCTTGGCCGCTAGCGGGAGGAGGGGACTCACAGATACGCAGTATTTT
TRBV10-3	TRBJ1-2	once	NA	CAINFGQQSPNYGYTF	TGTGCCATCAACTTCGGACAGCAATCTCCTAACTATGGCTACACCTTC
TRBV29-1	TRBJ2-7	NA	TRBD2	CSVEDAQRESYEQYF	TGCAGCGTTGAAGATGCCCAGCGGGAGTCCTACGAGCAGTACTTC
TRBV7-2	TRBJ2-7	NA	TRBD1	CASSSTRGRGRGSSYEQYF	TGTGCCAGCAGTTCTACCAGGGGGCGAGGGCGGGGAAGCTCCTACGAGCAGTACTTC
TRBV30	TRBJ1-1	NA	TRBD1	CAWSVYRTGGLTEAFF	TGTGCCTGGAGTGTTTACCGGACAGGGGGTTTGACTGAAGCTTTCTTT
TRBV28	TRBJ2-7	NA	TRBD2	CAGSWTSGSYEQYF	TGTGCCGGGAGTTGGACTAGCGGGAGCTACGAGCAGTACTTC
TRBV28	TRBJ1-1	NA	TRBD1	CASSSGGKDTEAFF	TGTGCCAGCAGTTCAGGGGGCAAGGACACTGAAGCTTTCTTT
TRBV10-3	TRBJ2-7	NA	NA	CAISESGAEQYF	TGTGCCATCAGTGAGTCGGGGGCCGAGCAGTACTTC
TRBV5-6	TRBJ2-3	NA	TRBD1	CASSWTRGGFGTADTQYF	TGTGCCAGCAGCTGGACCCGTGGGGGCTTCGGGACAGCAGATACGCAGTATTTT
TRBV7-9	TRBJ2-7	few	NA	CASSRTGLPYEQYF	TGTGCCAGCAGTAGAACAGGGTTACCCTACGAGCAGTACTTC
TRBV7-8	TRBJ2-5	NA	NA	CASSLVAKETQYF	TGTGCCAGCAGCTTAGTGGCCAAGGAGACCCAGTACTTC
TRBV27	TRBJ2-1	NA	TRBD2	CASSAGTSGYNEQFF	TGTGCCAGCAGTGCCGGGACTAGCGGTTACAATGAGCAGTTCTTC
TRBV7-9	TRBJ2-1	NA	NA	CASSLGRESYNEQFF	TGTGCCAGCAGCTTAGGGAGGGAATCCTACAATGAGCAGTTCTTC
TRBV6-1	TRBJ1-1	NA	NA	CASSDRGRTEAFF	TGTGCCAGCAGTGACAGGGGAAGGACTGAAGCTTTCTTT
TRBV4-2	TRBJ2-4	NA	TRBD2	CASSQDRPGEVTSGGPGKNIQYF	TGTGCCAGCAGCCAAGATCGTCCAGGGGAGGTTACTAGCGGGGGGCCTGGCAAAAACATTCAGTACTTC
TRBV2	TRBJ2-7	NA	TRBD1	CASNTETGGNEQYF	TGTGCCAGCAACACCGAGACAGGGGGCAACGAGCAGTACTTC
TRBV5-1	TRBJ2-3	NA	NA	CASRSNTDTQYF	TGCGCCAGCAGATCCAACACAGATACGCAGTATTTT
TRBV27	TRBJ1-1	NA	NA	CASSLSAHGGGAFF	TGTGCCAGCAGTTTATCTGCACACGGGGGAGGAGCTTTCTTT
TRBV28	TRBJ2-3	few	NA	CASSTTGGTDTQYF	TGTGCCAGCAGCACGACTGGAGGGACAGATACGCAGTATTTT
TRBV5-1	TRBJ2-7	NA	NA	CASSSDFLTYEQYF	TGCGCCAGCAGCTCGGACTTCTTAACCTACGAGCAGTACTTC
TRBV7-7	TRBJ2-3	NA	NA	CASSPREPPSTDTQYF	TGTGCCAGCAGCCCTAGGGAGCCTCCGAGCACAGATACGCAGTATTTT
TRBV11-2	TRBJ1-4	NA	TRBD1	CASSLGDRRRGELFF	TGTGCCAGCAGCTTAGGGGACAGGCGGAGGGGAGAGCTGTTTTTT
TRBV19	TRBJ2-7	NA	TRBD2	CATVASGRYEQYF	TGTGCCACTGTCGCTAGCGGGAGGTACGAGCAGTACTTC
TRBV5-4	TRBJ2-7	NA	TRBD1	CASSLSQGTREQYF	TGTGCCAGCAGCTTGTCACAGGGGACCCGCGAGCAGTACTTC
TRBV5-6	TRBJ2-3	NA	TRBD1	CASSFGQGRTDTQYF	TGTGCCAGCAGCTTTGGACAGGGACGCACAGATACGCAGTATTTT
TRBV28	TRBJ1-3	NA	NA	CASTAPGAHGNTIYF	TGTGCCAGCACCGCGCCAGGGGCGCATGGAAACACCATATATTTT
TRBV4-1	TRBJ1-2	NA	NA	CASSQGSVNYGYTF	TGCGCCAGCAGCCAAGGTTCAGTTAACTATGGCTACACCTTC
TRBV10-1	TRBJ2-1	NA	TRBD2	CASSDRTSGRGNEQFF	TGCGCCAGCAGTGACAGGACTAGCGGGAGGGGTAATGAGCAGTTCTTC